This TCR beta chain comes out of a study of PD-1 blockade in classical Hodgkin lymphoma. Whole-study results and caveats: Relapsed/refractory patients reportedly had the lowest baseline TCR diversity, below newly diagnosed patients, who were below healthy donors. TCR diversity rose significantly by C4D1 in CD4+ but not CD8+ cells.

Regarding this clone: The antigen is not known.

Relapse was seen in all patients after autologous stem cell transplantation, and brentuximab vedotin exposure was variable. Clones were sequenced by immunoSEQ multiplex PCR, and TCRdb holds only the in-frame ones, with some missing. The data hold 100,000 to 120,000 clones, with 80% to 90% observed a single time. The source of this sequence is a human donor with classical Hodgkin lymphoma. Sequenced material: peripheral blood mononuclear cells (PBMCs), taken before the second cycle of nivolumab.

CDR3 DNA sequence: TGCGCCAGCAGCGGAACAGGTTATGTGGGCACTGAAGCTTTCTTT. It specifies CASSGTGYVGTEAFF. The chain carries TRBV5-1 and TRBJ1-1; tentative D call: TRBD1 (5 bases). Germline values: CDR1 SGHRS, CDR2 YFSETQ. V gave up 4 bases and J gave up 4 bases, with 17 bases separating them. This CDR3 has 15 amino acids.